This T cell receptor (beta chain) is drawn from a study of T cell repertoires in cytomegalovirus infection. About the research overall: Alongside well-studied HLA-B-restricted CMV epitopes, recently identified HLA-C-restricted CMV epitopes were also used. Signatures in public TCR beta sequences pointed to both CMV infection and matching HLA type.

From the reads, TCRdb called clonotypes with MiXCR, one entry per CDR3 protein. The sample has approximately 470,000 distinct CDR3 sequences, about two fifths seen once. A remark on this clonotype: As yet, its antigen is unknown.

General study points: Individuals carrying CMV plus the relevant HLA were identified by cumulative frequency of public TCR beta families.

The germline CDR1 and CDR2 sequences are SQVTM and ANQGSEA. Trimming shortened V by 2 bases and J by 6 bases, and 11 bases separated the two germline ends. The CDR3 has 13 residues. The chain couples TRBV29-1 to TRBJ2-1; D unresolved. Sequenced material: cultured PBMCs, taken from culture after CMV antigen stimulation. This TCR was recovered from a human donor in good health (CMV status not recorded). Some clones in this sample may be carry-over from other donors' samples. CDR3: CSVESVDLNEQFF. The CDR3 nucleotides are TGCAGCGTTGAAAGTGTGGACCTCAATGAGCAGTTCTTC.